This entry lists 4 T cell receptor beta chains sequenced from one sample in a study of blood T cell repertoires in COVID-19. This table comes from immunoSEQ multiplex PCR, and its TCRdb copy is limited to in-frame clones, with some not included. The sample records approximately 260,000 clones, approximately 85% being singletons. Sequencing input: peripheral blood. These receptors came from a woman aged 70-85 years with acute or convalescent COVID-19.

The V and J genes are TRBV6-2 or TRBV6-3 and TRBJ2-4; D is unclear. The CDR3 consists of 16 residues. Looked up from germline, CDR1 is MNHEY and CDR2 is SVGEGT. The germline V and J ends were trimmed by 5 bases and 0 bases, with 14 bases remaining between them. CDR3 sequence (DNA): TGTGCCAGCAGTCATCCCCAGGCCCAAGCCAAAAACATTCAGTACTTC. As protein: CASSHPQAQAKNIQYF.

The V gene is TRBV24-1, the J gene TRBJ1-5; TRBD1 aligns across 8 bases. Trimming at V came to 0 bases and at J to 8 bases, leaving 8 bases not matched to a gene. CDR3 length: 16 residues. Germline V CDR1 and CDR2: KGHDR, SFDVKD. The CDR3 sequence is CATSDLGQGSGKPQHF. The CDR3 bases are TGTGCCACCAGTGATTTGGGACAGGGCTCCGGGAAGCCCCAGCATTTT.

This chain connects TRBV10-3 to TRBJ1-1; 8 nucleotides agree with TRBD1. Germline lookup yields CDR1 ENHRY and CDR2 SYGVKD. V shed 6 bases, J shed 6 bases, and the junction held 6 bases outside the gene matches. CDR3 length equals 13 residues. CDR3 amino acids: CAISPDRAAEAFF. Here the CDR3 DNA reads TGTGCCATCAGCCCGGACAGGGCCGCTGAAGCTTTCTTT.

The V and J genes are TRBV5-6 and TRBJ2-5; TRBD2 might be the D (5 bases). This CDR3 spans 14 amino acids. Per the germline V gene, CDR1 is SGHDT and CDR2 is YYEEEE. V lost 1 base and J lost 7, with 14 bases in between. DNA for the CDR3: TGTGCCAGCAGCTTGCCGGGTGGCCGGGGGACCCAGTACTTC. Protein sequence: CASSLPGGRGTQYF.